This passage covers 24 T cell receptor beta chains from one sample sequenced in a study of beta chain features in type 1 diabetes. Study-wide results and limits: Shortening of TCRB CDR3s, moderate but significant, appeared in all four CD4+ subsets of Type 1 diabetes patients.

These receptors are not linked to any known antigen. Since all of the isolated RNA was reverse transcribed, expressed TCRB transcripts were what got sequenced. TCRdb's copy holds only in-frame clones and misses some; the assay was immunoSEQ multiplex PCR. The repertoire has over 300,000 clones, 9.3% of them found once; the top ten carry less than 1.2%. Sequencing used central memory CD4+ T cells from blood. Source of these receptors: a man aged 30 to 39 with type 1 diabetes.

Only a few counts were recorded for this clone. V is TRBV19 and J is TRBJ2-2, with D tentatively TRBD1 or TRBD2 (5 bases each). CDR3 length: 14 amino acids. Per germline, CDR1 LNHDA and CDR2 SQIVND (reference sequence). V lost 3 bases and J lost 3, with 8 bases in between. The CDR3 sequence is CASSIMGDTGELFF. CDR3 in DNA: TGTGCCAGTAGTATTATGGGGGACACCGGGGAGCTGTTTTTT.

This chain joins TRBV11-2 and TRBJ2-3; 7 bases agree with TRBD2. The CDR3 is 16 residues long. Germline V gene lookup returns CDR1 SGHAT and CDR2 FQNNGV. With 2 bases clipped from V and 0 bases from J, the junction kept 5 bases outside the gene matches. The CDR3 DNA reads as TGTGCCAGCAGCTTACGGGCGGGGGATAGCACAGATACGCAGTATTTT. Protein product: CASSLRAGDSTDTQYF.

A remark on this clone: This could be a read error, since a much larger clone is one nucleotide away. The chain employs TRBV6-1 and TRBJ2-7, with D possibly being TRBD1 or TRBD2 (5 bases each). Germline loops: CDR1 MNHNS, CDR2 SASEGT. The V end was cut by 6 bases, the J end by 2 bases, with 5 bases between. The CDR3 spans 11 residues. CDR3 nucleotide sequence: TGTGCCAGCAGGGGACCCTACGAGCAGTACTTC. Residues: CASRGPYEQYF.

This clone has only a few counts. V and J are TRBV11-2 and TRBJ2-7, with D perhaps TRBD1 (5 bases). Trimming removed 3 bases from V and 6 bases from J, with 12 bases in between. This CDR3 has 13 residues. Germline lookup yields CDR1 SGHAT and CDR2 FQNNGV. In DNA, the CDR3 is TGTGCCAGCAGCTTGGCGACAGAGATCGAGCAGTACTTC. Encoded protein: CASSLATEIEQYF. The full variable domain, its missing parts supplied by reference TRBV11-2 and TRBJ2-7, is EAGVAQSPRYKIIEKRQSVAFWCNPISGHATLYWYQQILGQGPKLLIQFQNNGVVDDSQLPKDRFSAERLKGVDSTLKIQPAKLEDSAVYLCASSLATEIEQYFGPGTRLTVT.

This clone was seen a few times. The chain has TRBV5-4 and TRBJ1-2, with unresolved D. This CDR3 spans 14 amino acids. The V and J ends lost 0 bases and 2 bases respectively, with 8 bases between them. CDR1 SGHNT and CDR2 YYREEE come from the germline V gene (reference sequence). The CDR3 reads CASSLGTENYGYTF. In DNA, the CDR3 is TGTGCCAGCAGCTTGGGGACGGAAAACTATGGCTACACCTTC.

There are a few counts of this clone. The genes are TRBV19 and TRBJ1-5; perhaps TRBD1 as D (6 bases). The CDR3 spans 14 residues. CDR1 LNHDA and CDR2 SQIVND come from the germline V gene (reference sequence). The V end lost 7 bases, the J end lost 0 bases, and 10 bases lay between the germline ends. The CDR3 region has the DNA TGTGCCAGTACACAACAGGGTAGCAATCAGCCCCAGCATTTT. Translation gives CASTQQGSNQPQHF.

The V and J genes are TRBV23-1 and TRBJ1-6, with unresolved D. TRBV23-1 is filed as an ORF, its function uncertain. CDR3 length: 18 amino acids. V lost 1 base, J lost 4 bases, and 17 bases lay in between. As DNA, the CDR3 is TGCGCCAGCAGTCAATATAGATCGAGACGGCAATATAATTCACCCCTCCACTTT. As protein: CASSQYRSRRQYNSPLHF.

This clone came up a few times. This sequence joins TRBV5-1 and TRBJ2-3; 8 bases map to TRBD2. J was trimmed by 0 bases and V by 4 bases; bases with no gene match: 4. This CDR3 has 15 amino acids. The germline V gene has CDR1 SGHRS and CDR2 YFSETQ. The CDR3 sequence is CASSHSGVSTDTQYF. The CDR3 region has the DNA TGCGCCAGCAGCCATAGCGGGGTTAGCACAGATACGCAGTATTTT.

This clone was counted many times. The CDR3 loop reads CASSQDRRAASSGNTIYF. The CDR3 DNA is TGCGCCAGCAGCCAAGATAGGCGGGCGGCGAGCTCTGGAAACACCATATATTTT. This chain joins TRBV4-1 and TRBJ1-3; unclear D gene. The CDR3 is made up of 18 amino acids. V lost 0 bases to trimming and J lost 0 bases, with 15 bases between them. Germline assignment: CDR1 MGHRA and CDR2 YSYEKL.

This clone appeared a few times. A junction end diverges from the germline sequence, so it may reflect a read error. The chain carries TRBV7-9 and TRBJ2-2; no clear D gene. The CDR3 sequence is 12 residues long. Germline loops: CDR1 SEHNR, CDR2 FQNEAQ (reference sequence). The CDR3 sequence: CASSVNAGELFF. CDR3 DNA sequence: TGTGCCAGCAGCGTGAACGCCGGGGAGCTGTTTTTT. The full variable domain, in which reference TRBV7-9 and TRBJ2-2 provide the parts outside the CDR3, is DTGVSQNPRHKITKRGQNVTFRCDPISEHNRLYWYRQTLGQGPEFLTYFQNEAQLEKSRLLSDRFSAERPKGSFSTLEIQRTEQGDSAMYLCASSVNAGELFFGEGSRLTVL.

This clone showed up many times. The chain combines TRBV28 with TRBJ1-1; D ambiguous. Germline lookup yields CDR1 MDHEN and CDR2 SYDVKM. Trimming stripped 0 bases from V and 1 base from J, with 0 bases between. The CDR3 is 12 amino acids. CDR3 sequence reads: CASSLWNTEAFF. In DNA, the CDR3 is TGTGCCAGCAGTTTATGGAACACTGAAGCTTTCTTT.

This clone came up a few times. CDR3 protein: CASTGNRGTETQYF. The CDR3 region has the DNA TGTGCCAGCACGGGAAACAGGGGAACGGAGACCCAGTACTTC. The V call is TRBV2, the J call TRBJ2-5; 7 bases align to TRBD1. Germline V gene lookup returns CDR1 SNHLY and CDR2 FYNNEI. This CDR3 has 14 residues. V trimming: 7 bases; J trimming: 5 bases; junction bases outside the gene matches: 10.

CDR3 nucleotides: TGTGCCAGTAGAGGGACAGGGATCCTTGGGAATCAGCCCCAGCATTTT. Translated, it gives CASRGTGILGNQPQHF. This chain connects TRBV19 to TRBJ1-5; 9 bases fit TRBD1. CDR1 LNHDA and CDR2 SQIVND come from the germline V gene (reference sequence). This CDR3 contains 16 residues. J lost 4 bases, V lost 6 bases, and 10 bases had no gene match.

There are a few counts of this clone. This rearrangement joins TRBV23-1 to TRBJ1-2; D remains unclear. TRBV23-1 is assigned to the ORF class and has an uncertain function. The CDR3 sequence is 15 residues long. V lost 3 bases, J lost 1 base, and 12 bases lay in between. The CDR3 region has the DNA TGCGCCAGCAGTCACCCACAAGGAATTAACTATGGCTACACCTTC. Translating gives CASSHPQGINYGYTF.

The J gene is TRBJ2-5, the V gene TRBV11-2; possible D gene TRBD2, 6 bases. Trimming removed 5 bases at V and 9 bases at J, with 22 bases between. This CDR3 comprises 15 residues. The germline gives CDR1 SGHAT, CDR2 FQNNGV. Here the CDR3 DNA reads TGTGCCAGCAGCCCCTCGGTGACTAGTACTTGGGCCCAGTACTTC. Residues: CASSPSVTSTWAQYF.

This clone was found many times. For the CDR3, the DNA is TGTGCCAGCAGCGTTTATGTCCCTCAGGGAGAGCAGCCCCAGCATTTT. Translating it yields CASSVYVPQGEQPQHF. The chain couples TRBV9 to TRBJ1-5, with TRBD1 as a possible D gene (5 bases). This CDR3 comprises 16 residues. The germline gives CDR1 SGDLS, CDR2 YYNGEE. The V gene lost 2 bases and the J gene lost 7 bases, with 19 bases spanning the gap.

The chain uses TRBV5-6 and TRBJ1-1; D may be TRBD1 (6 bases). The length of the CDR3 is 11 residues. CDR1 SGHDT and CDR2 YYEEEE come from the germline V gene. V lost 2 bases and J lost 8, with 7 bases in between. The CDR3 region has the DNA TGTGCCAGCAGCTTCGACAGGGAAGCTTTCTTT. Protein product: CASSFDREAFF.

This clone was counted only a few times. V usage is TRBV6-5 and J usage is TRBJ1-2; possible D gene TRBD1, 5 bases. This CDR3 is 12 amino acids long. The germline V gene encodes CDR1 MNHEY and CDR2 SVGAGI. V lost 6 bases to trimming and J lost 6 bases, with 11 bases between them. CDR3 DNA sequence: TGTGCCAGCAGAAAGGGAGGGGATGGCTACACCTTC. It yields the protein CASRKGGDGYTF.

V gene TRBV10-3 combines with J gene TRBJ2-2; D is undetermined. The CDR3 loop spans 15 amino acids. The germline CDR1 and CDR2 sequences are ENHRY and SYGVKD. Trimming stripped 3 bases from V and 1 base from J, with 9 bases between. The CDR3 loop reads CAISEERGNTGELFF. Written as DNA, the CDR3 is TGTGCCATCAGTGAAGAGAGAGGGAACACCGGGGAGCTGTTTTTT.

This sequence joins TRBV2 and TRBJ2-1, with 7 positions matching TRBD1. This CDR3 region has 11 residues. The junction had 4 bases not matched to a gene; V was cut back by 3 bases and J by 14 bases. CDR1 and CDR2 (germline): SNHLY, FYNNEI. DNA for the CDR3: TGTGCCAGCAGTGAGGCCGACAGGGAGTTCTTC. Protein product: CASSEADREFF.

The V call is TRBV6-6, the J call TRBJ1-5; D remains ambiguous. Trimming removed 6 bases at V and 12 bases at J, with 3 bases between. Germline values: CDR1 MNHNY, CDR2 SVGAGI (reference sequence). The CDR3 spans 8 residues. The CDR3 coding sequence is TGTGCCAGCAGCGTCCAGCATTTT. Its protein product is CASSVQHF.

This chain links TRBV9 with TRBJ2-3, with 11 positions matching TRBD2. V dropped 3 bases and J dropped 1; count of bases not matched to a gene: 4. From germline, CDR1 is SGDLS and CDR2 YYNGEE. CDR3 length equals 16 residues. Here the CDR3 reads CASSGTTSGGTDTQYF. CDR3 in DNA: TGTGCCAGCAGCGGTACGACTAGCGGGGGCACAGATACGCAGTATTTT. Full variable domain (rest looked up from reference TRBV9 and TRBJ2-3): DSGVTQTPKHLITATGQRVTLRCSPRSGDLSVYWYQQSLDQGLQFLIQYYNGEERAKGNILERFSAQQFPDLHSELNLSSLELGDSALYFCASSGTTSGGTDTQYFGPGTRLTVL.

This clone has only a few counts. This chain joins TRBV4-3 and TRBJ2-7, with 8 bases aligning to TRBD1. The CDR3 is 13 amino acids. With V trimmed by 4 bases and J by 4 bases, 3 bases remained unmatched. Germline V lookup: CDR1 LGHNA, CDR2 YSLEER. CDR3 sequence reads: CASSPRQGYEQYF. The DNA of the CDR3 is TGCGCCAGCAGCCCAAGACAGGGGTACGAGCAGTACTTC.

The chain couples TRBV18 to TRBJ1-1; D not certain. The CDR3 spans 14 residues. Germline CDR1 is KGHSH and CDR2 is LQKENI. V gave up 6 bases and J gave up 0 bases, with 11 bases separating them. CDR3 in amino acids: CASSLNRMNTEAFF. In DNA, the CDR3 is TGTGCCAGCTCTCTCAACAGAATGAACACTGAAGCTTTCTTT.